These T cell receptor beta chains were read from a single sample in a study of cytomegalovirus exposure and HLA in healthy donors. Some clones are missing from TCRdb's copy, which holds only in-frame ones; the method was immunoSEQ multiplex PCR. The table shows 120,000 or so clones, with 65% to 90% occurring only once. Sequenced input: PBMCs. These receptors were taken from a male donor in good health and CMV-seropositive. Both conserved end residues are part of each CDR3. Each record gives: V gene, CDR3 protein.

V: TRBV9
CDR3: CASSVWDSPYEQYF

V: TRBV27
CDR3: CASSFGRDYEQYF

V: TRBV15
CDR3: CATSKTSGRGEQYF

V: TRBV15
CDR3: CATSRELASGTGNEQFF

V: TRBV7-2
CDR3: CASSLAMGPNEKLFF

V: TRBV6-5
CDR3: CASSPERGPYNEQFF

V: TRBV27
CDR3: CASTVSRGGELFF

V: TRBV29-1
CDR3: CSVDEGGYTF

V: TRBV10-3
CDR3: CAIRQSTSAISTDTQYF

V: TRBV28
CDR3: CASSLFPLGGSGGLRETQYF

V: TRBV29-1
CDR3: CSVEGRFTEAFF

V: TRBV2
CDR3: CASILGGRELFF

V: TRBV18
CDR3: CASSGGAGLASYEQYF

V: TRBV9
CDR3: CASSEGLAGTYEQYF

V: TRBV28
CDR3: CASRPILISRRGYIF

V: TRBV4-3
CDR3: CASSPPKGGLYNEQFF

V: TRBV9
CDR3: CASSKTRLAGGTDTQYF

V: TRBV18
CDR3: CASSPGTEGNTIYF

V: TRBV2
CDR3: CASSLSSGRYEQYF

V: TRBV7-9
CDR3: CASSSRGQANEKLFF

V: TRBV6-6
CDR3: CASSYGEATEAFF

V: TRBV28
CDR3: CASSLVGSLGQPQHF

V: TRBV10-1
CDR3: CASSEGVTEAFF

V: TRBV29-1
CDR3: CSANPRGWQFF

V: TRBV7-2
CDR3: CASSLPGLEDTQYF

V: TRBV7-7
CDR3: CASSQTVSPTYEQYF